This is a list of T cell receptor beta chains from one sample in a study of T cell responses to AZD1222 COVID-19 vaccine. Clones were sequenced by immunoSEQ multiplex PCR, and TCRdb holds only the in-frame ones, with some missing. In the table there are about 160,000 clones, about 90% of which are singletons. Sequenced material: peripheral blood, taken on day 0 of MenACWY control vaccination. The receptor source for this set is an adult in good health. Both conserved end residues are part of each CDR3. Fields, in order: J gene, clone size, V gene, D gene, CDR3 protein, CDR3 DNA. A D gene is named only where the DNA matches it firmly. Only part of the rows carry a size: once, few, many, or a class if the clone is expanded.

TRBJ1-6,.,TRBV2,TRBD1,CASRLQGSSPLHF,TGTGCCAGCAGGCTACAGGGGAGCTCACCCCTCCACTTT
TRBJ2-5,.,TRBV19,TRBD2,CASSETSGRSETQYF,TGTGCCAGTTCGGAGACTAGCGGGAGGTCGGAGACCCAGTACTTC
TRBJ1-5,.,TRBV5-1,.,CASSLSGVSNQPQHF,TGCGCCAGCAGCTTGTCGGGGGTAAGCAATCAGCCCCAGCATTTT
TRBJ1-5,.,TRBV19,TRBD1,CASSTTGTGYNQPQHF,TGTGCCAGTAGTACCACCGGGACAGGGTATAATCAGCCCCAGCATTTT
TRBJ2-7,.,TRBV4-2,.,CASSQSKSSYEQYF,TGTGCCAGCAGCCAATCCAAAAGCTCCTACGAGCAGTACTTC
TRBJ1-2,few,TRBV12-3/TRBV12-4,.,CASSLWQGYGYTF,TGTGCCAGCAGTTTATGGCAGGGCTATGGCTACACCTTC
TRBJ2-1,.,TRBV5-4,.,CASSPSPDRIDEQFF,TGTGCCAGCAGCCCTAGTCCCGACAGGATAGATGAGCAGTTCTTC
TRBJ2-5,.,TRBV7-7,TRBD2,CASSPSGYQETQYF,TGTGCTAGCAGCCCTAGCGGGTACCAAGAGACCCAGTACTTC
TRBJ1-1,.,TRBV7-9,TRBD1,CASTGTGEAFF,TGTGCCAGCACCGGGACAGGTGAAGCTTTCTTT
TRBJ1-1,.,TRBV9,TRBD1,CASSVQGAVETEAFF,TGTGCCAGCAGCGTACAGGGGGCGGTTGAAACTGAAGCTTTCTTT
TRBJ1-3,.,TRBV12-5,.,CASGLIGSAGNTIYF,TGTGCTAGTGGTTTAATCGGGTCGGCAGGAAACACCATATATTTT
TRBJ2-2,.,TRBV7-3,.,CASSLLGNTGELFF,TGTGCCAGCAGCTTATTAGGGAACACCGGGGAGCTGTTTTTT
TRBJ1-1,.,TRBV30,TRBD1,CAWSVITGGATEAFF,TGTGCCTGGAGTGTCATCACAGGGGGTGCCACTGAAGCTTTCTTT
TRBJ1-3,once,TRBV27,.,CASSRGAGNTIYF,TGTGCCAGCAGTAGGGGTGCGGGAAACACCATATATTTT
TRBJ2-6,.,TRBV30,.,CAWKQGTSNVLTF,TGTGCCTGGAAGCAGGGTACGTCCAACGTCCTGACTTTC
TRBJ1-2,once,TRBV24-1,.,CATSDSQYGYTF,TGTGCCACCAGTGATTCCCAATATGGCTACACCTTC
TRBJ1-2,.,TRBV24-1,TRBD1,CATSDPTGTGLGGYTF,TGTGCCACCAGTGATCCAACCGGGACAGGGTTGGGCGGCTACACCTTC
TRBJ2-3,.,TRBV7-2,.,CASSSSLAIRTDTQYF,TGTGCCAGCAGCTCTTCCTTAGCGATTCGCACAGATACGCAGTATTTT
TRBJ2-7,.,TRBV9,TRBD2,CASSVGSGVTYEQYF,TGTGCCAGCAGCGTAGGTAGCGGGGTCACCTACGAGCAGTACTTC
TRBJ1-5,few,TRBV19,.,CASRGSGLIAHF,TGTGCCAGTAGGGGCTCCGGGCTTATTGCGCATTTT
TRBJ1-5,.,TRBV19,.,CASSPTVNQPQHF,TGTGCCAGTTCCCCGACGGTGAATCAGCCCCAGCATTTT
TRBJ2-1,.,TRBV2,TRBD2,CASKFLAGNYNEQFF,TGTGCCAGCAAGTTCCTAGCGGGGAATTACAATGAGCAGTTCTTC
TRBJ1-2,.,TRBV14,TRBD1,CASSKVGQGAFGYTF,TGTGCCAGCAGTAAAGTAGGACAGGGGGCGTTTGGCTACACCTTC
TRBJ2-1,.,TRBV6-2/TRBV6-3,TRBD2,CASSYSPPSGLYNEQFF,TGTGCCAGCAGTTACTCCCCTCCTAGCGGGTTATACAATGAGCAGTTCTTC
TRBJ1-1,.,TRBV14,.,CASSRNSGYTEAFF,TGTGCCAGCAGCCGGAATAGTGGATACACTGAAGCTTTCTTT
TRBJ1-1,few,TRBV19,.,CASSILLRDTEAFF,TGTGCCAGTAGTATTCTCCTGAGGGACACTGAAGCTTTCTTT